A selection of T cell receptor beta chains follows, all from one sample in a study of cytomegalovirus exposure and HLA in healthy donors. The repertoire was sequenced with immunoSEQ multiplex PCR; TCRdb's copy has only in-frame clones and lacks some. Among some 150,000 clones listed, approximately 77% were seen once. Material for sequencing was PBMCs. The receptors originated from a male donor in good health and CMV-seronegative. Each CDR3 is given with its conserved first and last residue. Each record gives: J gene, CDR3 length, V gene, CDR3 protein.

J: TRBJ1-5
length: 15
V: TRBV7-2
CDR3: CASSSGGGYNQPQHF

J: TRBJ2-7
length: 15
V: TRBV11-3
CDR3: CASSLQGQGEDEQYF

J: TRBJ2-1
length: 15
V: TRBV27
CDR3: CASSQGTSGSFEQFF

J: TRBJ2-3
length: 15
V: TRBV30
CDR3: CAWSKGGGPTDTQYF

J: TRBJ1-4
length: 15
V: TRBV5-1
CDR3: CASSPTGGSNEKLFF

J: TRBJ1-3
length: 11
V: TRBV9
CDR3: CASSFSDTIYF

J: TRBJ1-2
length: 15
V: TRBV10-3
CDR3: CAITNPGTGNYGYTF

J: TRBJ1-4
length: 15
V: TRBV4-3
CDR3: CASSQDSGGSEKLFF

J: TRBJ2-5
length: 14
V: TRBV5-6
CDR3: CASSFLGVQETQYF

J: TRBJ2-7
length: 12
V: TRBV29-1
CDR3: CSVEDRVYEQYF

J: TRBJ2-1
length: 13
V: TRBV7-2
CDR3: CASSLEPNNEQFF

J: TRBJ1-4
length: 16
V: TRBV28
CDR3: CASGAALPGIREKLFF

J: TRBJ2-3
length: 15
V: TRBV11-3
CDR3: CASSISSAATDTQYF

J: TRBJ2-1
length: 13
V: TRBV12-5
CDR3: CASGLEQGDEQFF

J: TRBJ2-5
length: 15
V: TRBV21-1
CDR3: CASSKDSGNQETQYF

J: TRBJ2-2
length: 14
V: TRBV30
CDR3: CAWSASISSGELFF

J: TRBJ1-1
length: 13
V: TRBV29-1
CDR3: CSVRDTLNTEAFF

J: TRBJ2-2
length: 15
V: TRBV6-1
CDR3: CASVLIQGGTGELFF

J: TRBJ1-2
length: 14
V: TRBV28
CDR3: CASSGFEGDYGYTF

J: TRBJ1-4
length: 11
V: TRBV19
CDR3: CASEGYEKLFF

J: TRBJ1-1
length: 14
V: TRBV19
CDR3: CASSIGTGNTEAFF

J: TRBJ2-4
length: 17
V: TRBV19
CDR3: CASSIAGPGQAKNIQYF

J: TRBJ2-7
length: 15
V: TRBV19
CDR3: CASSETSGGTYEQYF

J: TRBJ1-5
length: 14
V: TRBV6-6
CDR3: CATRQGLGNQPQHF

J: .
length: 14
V: TRBV29-1
CDR3: CSVKPVGAPGEQYF

J: TRBJ2-1
length: 13
V: TRBV5-1
CDR3: CASSPPSVDEQFF

J: TRBJ2-7
length: 14
V: TRBV11-3
CDR3: CASSNGDRELEQYF

J: TRBJ2-3
length: 18
V: TRBV7-9
CDR3: CASSLGLAVALHTDTQYF

J: TRBJ1-1
length: 14
V: TRBV7-3
CDR3: CASSQQGLNTEAFF

J: TRBJ1-2
length: 14
V: TRBV5-5
CDR3: CASSWLMGSYGYTF

J: TRBJ1-1
length: 13
V: TRBV11-2
CDR3: CASSSARNTEAFF

J: TRBJ2-1
length: 14
V: TRBV11-1
CDR3: CASRNMSSYNEQFF

J: TRBJ1-2
length: 15
V: TRBV9
CDR3: CASSVDVEQGGGYTF

J: TRBJ2-7
length: 14
V: TRBV4-3
CDR3: CASSHDRPDYEQYF

J: TRBJ1-2
length: 14
V: TRBV11-2
CDR3: CASSLAQGTDGYTF

J: TRBJ2-1
length: 15
V: TRBV15
CDR3: CATSRDEGTHNEQFF

J: TRBJ2-7
length: 17
V: TRBV7-2
CDR3: CASSFTPGLAGDNEQYF

J: TRBJ2-2
length: 15
V: TRBV5-1
CDR3: CASSPRGANTGELFF

J: TRBJ1-1
length: 13
V: TRBV7-3
CDR3: CASRQTGGTEAFF

J: TRBJ2-7
length: 13
V: TRBV13
CDR3: CASSPRLEDEQYF

J: TRBJ1-1
length: 16
V: TRBV19
CDR3: CASSFAGTGLNTEAFF

J: TRBJ1-4
length: 15
V: TRBV5-1
CDR3: CASSFKGGANEKLFF

J: TRBJ2-1
length: 15
V: TRBV11-3
CDR3: CASSLEVAGVHEQFF

J: TRBJ2-1
length: 15
V: TRBV7-3
CDR3: CASSVSGSSYNEQFF

J: TRBJ1-5
length: 17
V: TRBV6-1
CDR3: CASSEVSDRVVNQPQHF

J: TRBJ2-4
length: 15
V: TRBV5-6
CDR3: CASSWGVLAKNIQYF

J: TRBJ2-2
length: 18
V: TRBV5-4
CDR3: CASSLGLSGGANTGELFF

J: TRBJ2-7
length: 13
V: TRBV28
CDR3: CASSRGLDYEQYF

J: TRBJ2-7
length: 14
V: TRBV10-3
CDR3: CAISGIGAPGEQYF

J: TRBJ1-6
length: 24
V: TRBV19
CDR3: CASSISGWPRGTGQGMPYNSPLHF

J: TRBJ2-7
length: 14
V: TRBV9
CDR3: CASSVATTQGEQYF

J: TRBJ2-5
length: 10
V: TRBV2
CDR3: CARRGETQYF

J: TRBJ1-5
length: 17
V: TRBV7-3
CDR3: CASSLTFDRVSNQPQHF

J: TRBJ2-2
length: 17
V: TRBV7-9
CDR3: CASSPAGRGLGTGELFF

J: TRBJ1-5
length: 16
V: TRBV19
CDR3: CASSIRGRDSNQPQHF

J: TRBJ2-7
length: 12
V: TRBV5-4
CDR3: CASSAQGYEQYF

J: TRBJ1-5
length: 13
V: TRBV29-1
CDR3: CSVLDRGNQPQHF